A selection of T cell receptor beta chains follows, all from one sample in a study of blood T cells in healthy people across ages. Each CDR3 protein is one row after TCRdb ran MiXCR on the 5' RACE reads. The table has around 970,000 distinct CDR3 sequences, approximately 50% seen once; the top ten hold about a fifth. Sequenced input: blood. These receptors all come from a woman in her fifties or sixties in good health. The CDR3 runs from the conserved cysteine through the conserved F or W. Each record gives: J gene, D gene, V gene, clone size, CDR3 protein, CDR3 DNA. The D gene is left open where the match is weak. A row's size may be missing; if present it is once, few, many or a size class.

J gene: TRBJ2-7; D gene: NA; V gene: TRBV21-1; clone size: few; CDR3 protein: CASTTTGSGYEQYF; CDR3 DNA: TGTGCCAGCACCACAACAGGGAGCGGCTACGAGCAGTACTTC
J gene: TRBJ2-7; D gene: NA; V gene: TRBV20-1; clone size: NA; CDR3 protein: CSASKDPSSYEQYF; CDR3 DNA: TGCAGTGCTTCGAAGGATCCTAGCTCCTACGAGCAGTACTTC
J gene: TRBJ1-5; D gene: TRBD1; V gene: TRBV3-1; clone size: NA; CDR3 protein: CASSGDRGRNQPQHF; CDR3 DNA: TGTGCCAGCAGTGGGGACAGGGGGAGGAATCAGCCCCAGCATTTT
J gene: TRBJ2-7; D gene: NA; V gene: TRBV6-1; clone size: once; CDR3 protein: CASSGDLRGYEQYF; CDR3 DNA: TGTGCCAGCAGTGGGGACCTTCGGGGCTACGAGCAGTACTTC
J gene: TRBJ2-7; D gene: NA; V gene: TRBV5-5; clone size: NA; CDR3 protein: CASSLVSRVLSYEQYF; CDR3 DNA: TGTGCCAGCAGCTTGGTCTCGCGGGTGTTATCCTACGAGCAGTACTTC
J gene: TRBJ1-1; D gene: NA; V gene: TRBV4-1; clone size: NA; CDR3 protein: CASSQVAVGTEAFF; CDR3 DNA: TGCGCCAGCAGCCAAGTTGCGGTGGGGACTGAAGCTTTCTTT
J gene: TRBJ2-3; D gene: NA; V gene: TRBV3-1; clone size: NA; CDR3 protein: CASSRFREDTQYF; CDR3 DNA: TGTGCCAGCAGCCGATTCAGGGAAGATACGCAATATTTT
J gene: TRBJ2-7; D gene: NA; V gene: TRBV7-2; clone size: few; CDR3 protein: CASSLVSLTAYEQYF; CDR3 DNA: TGTGCCAGCAGCTTAGTCTCTCTGACCGCCTACGAGCAGTACTTC
J gene: TRBJ2-7; D gene: NA; V gene: TRBV24-1; clone size: few; CDR3 protein: CATNRLSGCGYF; CDR3 DNA: TGTGCCACCAACCGGCTCTCGGGGTGTGGGTACTTC
J gene: TRBJ2-7; D gene: TRBD2; V gene: TRBV28; clone size: NA; CDR3 protein: CASASGSGDEQYF; CDR3 DNA: TGTGCCAGCGCTAGCGGTTCCGGGGATGAGCAGTACTTC
J gene: TRBJ2-5; D gene: NA; V gene: TRBV12-3/TRBV12-4; clone size: NA; CDR3 protein: CASSKQDFQETQYF; CDR3 DNA: TGTGCCAGCAGTAAACAAGACTTCCAAGAGACCCAGTACTTC
J gene: TRBJ2-3; D gene: NA; V gene: TRBV28; clone size: few; CDR3 protein: CASSLGQRADTQYF; CDR3 DNA: TGTGCCAGCAGTTTAGGCCAACGGGCAGATACGCAGTATTTT
J gene: TRBJ2-7; D gene: NA; V gene: TRBV11-2; clone size: NA; CDR3 protein: CASSLNPVQGGEQYF; CDR3 DNA: TGTGCCAGCAGCTTAAATCCCGTGCAGGGCGGGGAGCAGTACTTC
J gene: TRBJ1-2; D gene: NA; V gene: TRBV10-1; clone size: NA; CDR3 protein: CASSDDTYYGYTF; CDR3 DNA: TGCGCCAGCAGTGATGACACGTACTATGGCTACACCTTC